Listed here is a single TCR beta chain. The V end lost 4 bases, the J end lost 1 base, and 17 bases lay between the germline ends. Germline CDR1 SGDLS, CDR2 YYNGEE. The CDR3 loop spans 16 amino acids. The data were obtained in a study of blood T cell repertoires in COVID-19. TCRdb keeps only in-frame clones here, not all; method: immunoSEQ multiplex PCR. The table lists more than 250,000 clones, approximately 90% of them singletons, with around 9.3% in the top ten. The chain employs TRBV9 and TRBJ1-1; D is perhaps TRBD1 (6 bases). The sequenced sample was PBMCs or T cells enriched from blood (not recorded which). This clonotype was sampled from a woman between 18 and 29 years old who had recovered from COVID-19. The CDR3 region has the DNA TGTGCCAGCAGCCTAGGGGCAGGGGAGGGGAACACTGAAGCTTTCTTT. Protein product: CASSLGAGEGNTEAFF.